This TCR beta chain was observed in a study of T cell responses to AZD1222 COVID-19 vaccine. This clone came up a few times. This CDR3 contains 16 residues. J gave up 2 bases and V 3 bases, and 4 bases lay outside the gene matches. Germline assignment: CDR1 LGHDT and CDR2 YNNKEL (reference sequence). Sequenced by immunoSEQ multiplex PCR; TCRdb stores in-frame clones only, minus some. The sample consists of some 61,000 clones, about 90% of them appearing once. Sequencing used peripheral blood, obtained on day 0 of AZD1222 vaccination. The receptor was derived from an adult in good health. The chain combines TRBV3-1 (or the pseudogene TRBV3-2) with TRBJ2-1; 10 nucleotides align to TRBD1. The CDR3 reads CASSQGQGRPYNEQFF. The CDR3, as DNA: TGTGCCAGCAGCCAGGGACAGGGGCGCCCCTACAATGAGCAGTTCTTC.